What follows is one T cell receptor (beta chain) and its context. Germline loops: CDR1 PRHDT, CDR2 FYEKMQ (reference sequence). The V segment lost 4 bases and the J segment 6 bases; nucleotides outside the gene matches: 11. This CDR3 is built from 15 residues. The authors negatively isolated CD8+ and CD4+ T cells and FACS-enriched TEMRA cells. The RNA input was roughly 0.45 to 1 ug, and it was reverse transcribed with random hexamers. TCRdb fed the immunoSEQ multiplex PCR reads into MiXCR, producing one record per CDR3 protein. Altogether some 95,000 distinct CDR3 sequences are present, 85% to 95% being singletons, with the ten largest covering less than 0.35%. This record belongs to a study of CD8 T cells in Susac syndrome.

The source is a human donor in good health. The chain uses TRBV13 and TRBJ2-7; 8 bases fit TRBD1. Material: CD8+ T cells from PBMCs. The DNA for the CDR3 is TGTGCCAGCAGCTCGACAGGGGACGACTTTGTCGAGCAGTACTTC. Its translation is CASSSTGDDFVEQYF.